This TCR beta chain is drawn from a study of T-cell reconstitution after alpha-beta-depleted transplantation in children (dated by TCRdb to 2016 to 2017). At the level of the whole study: Using TCR repertoire profiling, the study quantitatively followed how T-cell immune reconstitution unfolded in children after TCRalphabeta/CD19-depleted allogeneic hematopoietic cell transplantation. Overall study results and their limits: Over the following months the frequencies of hyperexpanded clones went down, and after one year T-cell counts and TCRbeta diversity were mostly credited to newly produced T cells. In some patients, the high TCRbeta diversity seen at day 60 was put down to recipient T cells and intrathymic progenitors that had survived conditioning. The apparently early alphabetaT-cell count recovery about two months after transplant was reportedly dependent on only several hundred rapidly expanded clones derived from non-depleted graft cells.

Reading the label with the study, this specimen's treatment or condition is: allogeneic hematopoietic cell transplantation with graft depleted of TCRalphabeta T cells and CD19 B cells. Transplant recipients were children who received TCRalphabeta/CD19-depleted allogeneic hematopoietic cell grafts. Library creation used PCR. The listed sequencing device is Illumina HiSeq 2500. Molecular barcoding was employed in the preparation of TCR libraries, with unique molecular identifiers being used to normalize TCRbeta repertoire quantification. Using fastp trimming at Q25 and MiXCR clonotype assembly, TCRdb reanalyzed the public sequencing data and kept in-frame beta chains. CDR3 protein sequences are deduplicated, and each keeps its most common genes and DNA. This sample has 700,000 to 950,000 distinct CDR3 sequences in its table, and roughly 16% of those were observed once. The ten most abundant clones make up around 5% of the sample.

CDR1 and CDR2, looked up from the germline V gene (reference sequence), are SEHNR and FQNEAQ. V is reduced by 5 bases and J by 8 bases, leaving a spacing of 18 bases between them. The CDR3 covers 15 residues, taking in both the cysteine and the phenylalanine. The entry retains the CDR3 DNA only, 45 bases that are in frame from base 1. This clonotype was seen a handful of times. It lacks a known antigen. No clone much larger than this one lies a single base away; base qualities are absent. The rearranged segments are TRBV7-9 and TRBJ1-4; too little of a D gene remains to name it. The sample was PBMCs, mostly from graft donor cells, taken 360 days after TCRalphabeta/CD19-depleted stem cell transplant. The receptor's source is a male patient between 5 and 17 years old who had a stem cell transplant for acute lymphoblastic leukemia, so the T cells may come from the graft donor. The DNA sequence is TGTGCCAGCAGCCAACACGGGAGCTACGGGGAAAAACTGTTTTTT. Its protein is CASSQHGSYGEKLFF.